Below, one T cell receptor beta chain is given with its context. The sample belongs to a study of T cell changes during pregnancy in multiple sclerosis. V shed 5 bases and J shed 8 bases, with 16 bases lying between them. The length of the CDR3 is 14 residues. Germline V lookup: CDR1 SGHVS, CDR2 FQNEAQ. This table comes from immunoSEQ multiplex PCR, and its TCRdb copy is limited to in-frame clones, with some not included. The table shows about 44,000 clones, with roughly 92% occurring only once. This receptor was taken from a female donor with multiple sclerosis, enrolled in a pregnancy study. The rearrangement uses TRBV7-8 and TRBJ2-1, with D maybe TRBD1 (5 bases). The sequences come from CD4+ T cells from peripheral blood mononuclear cells, collected in the first trimester of pregnancy. DNA of the CDR3: TGTGCCAGCAGCCTGTACTGGGAAGGGGATGAGCAGTTCTTC. Its translation is CASSLYWEGDEQFF.